The source of this TCR beta chain is a study of Ad26.COV2.S vaccination and SARS-CoV-2 variants. Treatment here: approximately 18 received Ad26.COV2.S at low or high dose, single or two shots; several received placebo; per-sample allocation not given. Sampling was performed 63 days after the first vaccine or placebo injection. Germline lookup yields CDR1 SEHNR and CDR2 FQNEAQ (reference sequence). This CDR3 has 14 amino acids. Trimming took off 4 bases at V and 6 bases at J, with 13 bases between the two ends. TCRdb's table, derived via immunoSEQ multiplex PCR, lists solely in-frame clones and lacks some. This sample has some 250,000 clones, with over 75% found just once.

The material was peripheral blood, obtained in a trial of Ad26.COV2.S vaccine versus placebo. This clonotype was obtained from a person between 18 and 60 years old who received the Ad26.COV2.S COVID-19 vaccine or a placebo. The J gene is TRBJ2-1, the V gene TRBV7-9; no reliable D call. The CDR3 loop reads CASSWGVRGNEQFF. For the CDR3, the DNA is TGTGCCAGCAGCTGGGGTGTACGTGGCAATGAGCAGTTCTTC. The full variable domain, its missing parts supplied by reference TRBV7-9 and TRBJ2-1, is DTGVSQNPRHKITKRGQNVTFRCDPISEHNRLYWYRQTLGQGPEFLTYFQNEAQLEKSRLLSDRFSAERPKGSFSTLEIQRTEQGDSAMYLCASSWGVRGNEQFFGPGTRLTVL.